What follows are 20 T cell receptor beta chains derived from one specimen sequenced in a study of T cells in Graves' hyperthyroidism and ophthalmopathy. RNA transcripts yielded amplified TCR beta CDR3 regions. The HTBI set primed first-round TCR CDR3 RT-PCR. TCRdb fed the multiplex PCR reads into MiXCR, producing one record per CDR3 protein. The sample lists 300,000 to 400,000 distinct CDR3 sequences, around 14% seen once, with 9.5% to 11% in the top ten. What was sequenced was blood. The receptors derive from a woman aged 60 to 75 with Graves' hyperthyroidism.

V usage is TRBV4-1 and J usage is TRBJ2-3; D uncertain. CDR1 is MGHRA, CDR2 YSYEKL, per germline. This CDR3 region has 13 residues. V shed 6 bases and J shed 6 bases, with 13 bases lying between them. CDR3 in amino acids: CASRAVTRDTQYF. CDR3 in DNA: TGCGCCAGCAGGGCTGTAACAAGGGATACGCAGTATTTT.

This clonotype was counted ten times or more. The chain joins TRBV12-3 or TRBV12-4 to TRBJ1-1, with D perhaps matching TRBD1 (5 bases). The CDR3 runs to 15 residues. Trimming took off 0 bases at V and 0 bases at J, with 8 bases between the two ends. CDR3 sequence (DNA): TGTGCCAGCAGTTTAGCGGAGGGGTTGAACACTGAAGCTTTCTTT. Residues: CASSLAEGLNTEAFF.

This clonotype was recorded only once. The CDR3 coding sequence is TGTGCCAGCAGTTTTGTGAATGAAAAACTGTTTTTT. Residues: CASSFVNEKLFF. This chain uses TRBV12-3 or TRBV12-4 with TRBJ1-4; no clear D. V lost 3 bases and J lost 5, with 4 bases in between. This CDR3 has 12 residues.

This clonotype was counted ten times or more. The J gene is TRBJ2-2, the V gene TRBV3-1; a possible D gene is TRBD2 (6 bases). The CDR3 consists of 17 residues. The V and J ends lost 4 bases and 0 bases respectively, with 15 bases between them. Germline assignment: CDR1 LGHDT and CDR2 YNNKEL (reference sequence). Here the CDR3 reads CASSRRRRASNTGELFF. The CDR3 region has the DNA TGTGCCAGCAGCCGCAGACGGAGGGCCTCGAACACCGGGGAGCTGTTTTTT.

V is TRBV10-1 and J is TRBJ1-2; D is possibly TRBD1 (5 bases). Trimming pared 3 bases from V and 5 bases from J, leaving 7 bases between. The CDR3 is 12 amino acids. Germline V gives CDR1 WNHNN, CDR2 SYGVQD (reference sequence). The DNA for the CDR3 is TGCGCCAGCAGTGACGAGGGGTATGGCTACACCTTC. Translating it yields CASSDEGYGYTF.

This clonotype appeared a few times. The rearrangement links TRBV4-2 to TRBJ1-6; 11 bases agree with TRBD1. This CDR3 has 14 residues. The V gene's germline CDR1 is LGHNA and CDR2 YNFKEQ. V lost 4 bases to trimming and J lost 8 bases; unmatched junction nucleotides: 1. CDR3 nucleotide sequence: TGTGCCAGCAGCCGGGGACAGGGGGATTCACCCCTCCACTTT. Its translation is CASSRGQGDSPLHF.

This chain uses TRBV25-1 with TRBJ2-7; TRBD2 might be the D (6 bases). The CDR3 sequence is 16 residues long. Trimming pared 4 bases from V and 2 bases from J, leaving 18 bases between. The germline V gene has CDR1 MGHDK and CDR2 SYGVNS. This CDR3 is CASSAPEAGGTYEQYF. CDR3 DNA: TGTGCCAGCAGTGCCCCCGAGGCTGGGGGGACCTACGAGCAGTACTTC.

This clonotype was counted ten times or more. This chain connects TRBV28 to TRBJ1-2; 7 nucleotides match TRBD1. With 3 bases clipped from V and 6 bases from J, the junction kept 4 bases outside the gene matches. The CDR3 runs to 13 residues. CDR1 MDHEN and CDR2 SYDVKM come from the germline V gene. The chain's CDR3 is CASSFRQGNGYTF. Written as DNA, the CDR3 is TGTGCCAGCAGTTTCCGACAGGGCAATGGCTACACCTTC.

In its sample, this clonotype was seen a few times. The chain carries TRBV10-2 and TRBJ2-3; tentative D call: TRBD2 (5 bases). The V gene lost 0 bases and the J gene lost 1 base, with 17 bases spanning the gap. The CDR3 loop spans 18 amino acids. Germline values: CDR1 WSHSY, CDR2 SAAADI. The CDR3 DNA sequence: TGCGCCAGCAGTGAGTCCTGGGAACGGGGATTAGGCACAGATACGCAGTATTTT. Its translation is CASSESWERGLGTDTQYF.

This clonotype occurred many times. The CDR3 DNA sequence: TGTGCCAGCAGCTCGGGACTAGCGTCCGGGGAGCTGTTTTTT. It translates to CASSSGLASGELFF. V is TRBV7-2 and J is TRBJ2-2; 10 bases match TRBD2. There are 14 residues in the CDR3. With V trimmed by 4 bases and J by 6 bases, 2 bases remained unmatched. Germline V gives CDR1 SGHTA, CDR2 FQGNSA.

A word on this clonotype: This may come from a read error, since a much larger clone is one base off. This CDR3 is CSAAGLALRNEQYF. The CDR3 DNA follows: TGCAGTGCTGCGGGACTAGCCCTACGCAATGAGCAGTACTTC. The gene calls are TRBV20-1 and TRBJ2-1, with 9 bases fitting TRBD2. TRBJ2-7 matches the DNA end more closely, so the J call is doubtful. Germline V CDR1 and CDR2: DFQATT, SNEGSKA (reference sequence). CDR3 length equals 14 residues.

Ten or more counts support this clonotype. This sequence joins TRBV28 and TRBJ2-7; possibly TRBD2 for D (6 bases). With 4 bases removed from V and 6 bases from J, the gap between germline ends came to 16 bases. The germline gives CDR1 MDHEN, CDR2 SYDVKM. The CDR3 runs to 14 residues. CDR3 sequence reads: CASSSGGTLLEQYF. The CDR3 DNA reads TGTGCCAGCAGTTCCGGGGGTACCCTACTCGAGCAGTACTTC.

There are a few counts of this clonotype. The V call is TRBV4-1, the J call TRBJ2-2; D possibly corresponds to TRBD1 (6 bases). The germline V gene encodes CDR1 MGHRA and CDR2 YSYEKL. The ends were cut back, 4 bases at V and 2 bases at J, with 17 bases in the middle. There are 17 residues in the CDR3. The CDR3 is CASSPRDMDLNTGELFF. The CDR3 coding sequence is TGCGCCAGCAGCCCCCGGGACATGGACCTAAACACCGGGGAGCTGTTTTTT.

This clonotype was recorded many times. V usage is TRBV2 and J usage is TRBJ2-1; 8 bases are a match to TRBD2. With 8 bases clipped from V and 1 base from J, the junction kept 7 bases outside the gene matches. In germline, CDR1 is SNHLY, CDR2 FYNNEI. The CDR3 sequence is 15 residues long. CDR3 in amino acids: CASLPSGLSYNEQFF. The CDR3 region has the DNA TGTGCCAGCCTTCCTAGCGGGTTGTCCTACAATGAGCAGTTCTTC. The whole variable domain, remainder taken from reference TRBV2 and TRBJ2-1, is EPEVTQTPSHQVTQMGQEVILRCVPISNHLYFYWYRQILGQKVEFLVSFYNNEISEKSEIFDDQFSVERPDGSNFTLKIRSTKLEDSAMYFCASLPSGLSYNEQFFGPGTRLTVL.

This clonotype appeared many times. The chain couples TRBV12-3 or TRBV12-4 to TRBJ1-2, with D hard to call. Trimming shortened V by 6 bases and J by 8 bases, and 13 bases separated the two germline ends. CDR3 size: 12 residues. DNA of the CDR3: TGTGCCAGCAGAAGTGGGAGCTTGGGCTACACCTTC. Encoded protein: CASRSGSLGYTF.

This clonotype was detected ten times or more. The chain carries TRBV27 and TRBJ1-5; perhaps TRBD1 as D (6 bases). Germline lookup yields CDR1 MNHEY and CDR2 SMNVEV (reference sequence). CDR3 length equals 15 residues. The V and J ends lost 2 bases and 12 bases respectively, with 20 bases between them. CDR3 protein: CASSLAYGQNLRQHF. The CDR3 DNA is TGTGCCAGCAGTTTAGCATACGGACAGAACTTGCGCCAGCATTTT.

This clonotype was detected ten times or more. The chain combines TRBV28 with TRBJ2-7; TRBD1 is a possible D gene (6 bases). The V gene's germline CDR1 is MDHEN and CDR2 SYDVKM. Trimming shortened V by 6 bases and J by 0 bases, and 15 bases separated the two germline ends. The CDR3 has 15 amino acids. CDR3 region: CASSPRTDSSYEQYF. The CDR3 DNA follows: TGTGCCAGCAGCCCCCGGACAGACAGCTCCTACGAGCAGTACTTC. Combining the CDR3 with reference TRBV28 and TRBJ2-7 gives the whole variable domain DVKVTQSSRYLVKRTGEKVFLECVQDMDHENMFWYRQDPGLGLRLIYFSYDVKMKEKGDIPEGYSVSREKKERFSLILESASTNQTSMYLCASSPRTDSSYEQYFGPGTRLTVT.

At least ten counts were recorded for this clonotype. The chain couples TRBV6-5 to TRBJ2-1, with D tentatively TRBD2 (6 bases). Germline CDR1 is MNHEY and CDR2 is SVGAGI. Trimming removed 2 bases at V and 7 bases at J, with 15 bases between. This CDR3 is built from 15 residues. In DNA form, the CDR3 reads TGTGCCAGCAGTTACGGTTGGAGGGCCGGGAATGAGCAGTTCTTC. This encodes CASSYGWRAGNEQFF.

This clonotype was observed at least ten times. The gene calls are TRBV4-1 and TRBJ2-7; no clear D. Trimming stripped 0 bases from V and 5 bases from J, with 8 bases between. Looked up from germline, CDR1 is MGHRA and CDR2 is YSYEKL. The CDR3 contains 13 residues. As DNA, the CDR3 is TGCGCCAGCAGCCAAGAATCTGCTAACGAGCAGTACTTC. This encodes CASSQESANEQYF.

At least ten counts were recorded for this clonotype. This chain links TRBV10-3 with TRBJ2-7; tentatively, D is TRBD1 (6 bases). The CDR3 totals 14 residues. Germline loops: CDR1 ENHRY, CDR2 SYGVKD. Trimming took off 5 bases at V and 4 bases at J, with 15 bases between the two ends. The CDR3: CAISKEGGPYEQYF. The CDR3 DNA follows: TGTGCCATCAGTAAGGAAGGGGGACCTTACGAGCAGTACTTC.